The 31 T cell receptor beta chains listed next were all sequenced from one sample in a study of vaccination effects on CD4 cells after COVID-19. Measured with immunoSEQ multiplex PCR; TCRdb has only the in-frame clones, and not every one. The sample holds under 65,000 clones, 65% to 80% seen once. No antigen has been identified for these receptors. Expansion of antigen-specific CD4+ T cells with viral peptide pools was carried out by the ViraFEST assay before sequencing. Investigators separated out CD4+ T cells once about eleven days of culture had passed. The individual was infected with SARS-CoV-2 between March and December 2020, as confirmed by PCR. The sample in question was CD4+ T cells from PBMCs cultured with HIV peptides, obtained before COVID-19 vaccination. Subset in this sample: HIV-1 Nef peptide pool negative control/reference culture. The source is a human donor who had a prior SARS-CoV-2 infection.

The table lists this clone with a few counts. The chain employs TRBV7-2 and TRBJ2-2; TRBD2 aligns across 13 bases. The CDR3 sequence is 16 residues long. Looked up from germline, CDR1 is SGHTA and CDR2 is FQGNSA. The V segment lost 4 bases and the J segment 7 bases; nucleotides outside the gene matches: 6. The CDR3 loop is CASSSRTSGSGGELFF. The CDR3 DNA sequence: TGTGCCAGCAGCTCCAGGACTAGCGGGAGTGGCGGGGAGCTGTTTTTT.

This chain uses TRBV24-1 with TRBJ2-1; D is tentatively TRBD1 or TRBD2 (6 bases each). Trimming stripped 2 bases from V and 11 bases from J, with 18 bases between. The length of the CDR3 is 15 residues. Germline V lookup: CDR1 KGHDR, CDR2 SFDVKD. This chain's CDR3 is CATSDSGALPHQQFF. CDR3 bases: TGTGCCACCAGTGATTCGGGGGCCCTCCCCCACCAGCAGTTCTTC.

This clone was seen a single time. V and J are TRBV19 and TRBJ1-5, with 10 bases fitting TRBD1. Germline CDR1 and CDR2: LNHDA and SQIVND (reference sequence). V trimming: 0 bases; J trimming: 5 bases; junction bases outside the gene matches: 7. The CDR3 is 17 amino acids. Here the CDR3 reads CASSIDLRGTGDQPQHF. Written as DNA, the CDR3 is TGTGCCAGTAGTATAGATCTTAGAGGGACAGGGGATCAGCCCCAGCATTTT.

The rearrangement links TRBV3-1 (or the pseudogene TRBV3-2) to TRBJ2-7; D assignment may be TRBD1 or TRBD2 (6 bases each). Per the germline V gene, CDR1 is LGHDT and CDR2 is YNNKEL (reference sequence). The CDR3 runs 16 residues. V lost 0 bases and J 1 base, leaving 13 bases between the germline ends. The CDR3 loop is CASSQDEGGSSYEQYF. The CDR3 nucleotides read TGTGCCAGCAGCCAAGATGAGGGGGGCAGTTCCTACGAGCAGTACTTC.

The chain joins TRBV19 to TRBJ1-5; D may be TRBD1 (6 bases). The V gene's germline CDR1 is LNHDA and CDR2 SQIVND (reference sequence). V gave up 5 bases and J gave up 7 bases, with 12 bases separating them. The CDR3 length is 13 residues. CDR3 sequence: CASSHQGRQPQHF. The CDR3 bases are TGTGCCAGTAGTCACCAGGGGCGCCAGCCCCAGCATTTT.

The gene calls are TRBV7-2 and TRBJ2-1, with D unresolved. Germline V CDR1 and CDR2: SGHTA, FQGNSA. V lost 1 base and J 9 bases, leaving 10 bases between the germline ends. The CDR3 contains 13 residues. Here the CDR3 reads CASSLEWASEQFF. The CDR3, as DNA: TGTGCCAGCAGCTTAGAGTGGGCAAGTGAGCAGTTCTTC.

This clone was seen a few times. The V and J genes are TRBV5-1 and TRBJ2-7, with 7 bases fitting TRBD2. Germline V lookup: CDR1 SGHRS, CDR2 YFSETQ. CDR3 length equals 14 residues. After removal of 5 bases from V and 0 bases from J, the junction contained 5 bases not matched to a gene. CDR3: CASREAGSSYEQYF. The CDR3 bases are TGCGCCAGCAGGGAAGCGGGGAGCTCCTACGAGCAGTACTTC.

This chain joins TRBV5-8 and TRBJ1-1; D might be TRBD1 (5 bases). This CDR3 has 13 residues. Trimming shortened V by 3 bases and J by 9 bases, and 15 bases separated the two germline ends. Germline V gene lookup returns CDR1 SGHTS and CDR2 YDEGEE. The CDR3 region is CASSSTTGMKAFF. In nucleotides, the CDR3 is TGTGCCAGCAGCTCCACCACAGGCATGAAAGCTTTCTTT.

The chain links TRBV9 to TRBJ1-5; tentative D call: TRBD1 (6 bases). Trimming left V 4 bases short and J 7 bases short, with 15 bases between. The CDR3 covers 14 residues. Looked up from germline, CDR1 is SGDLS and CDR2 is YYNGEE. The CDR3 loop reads CASSFSGGLQPQHF. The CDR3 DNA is TGTGCCAGCAGCTTCTCGGGGGGCCTACAGCCCCAGCATTTT.

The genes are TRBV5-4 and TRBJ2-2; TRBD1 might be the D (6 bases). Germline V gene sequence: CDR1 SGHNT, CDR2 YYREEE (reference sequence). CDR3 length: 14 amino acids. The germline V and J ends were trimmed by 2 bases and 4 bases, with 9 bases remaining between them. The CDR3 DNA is TGTGCCAGCAGCTTAGCAGGGGCCACCGGGGAGCTGTTTTTT. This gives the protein CASSLAGATGELFF. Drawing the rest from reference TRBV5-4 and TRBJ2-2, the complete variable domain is ETGVTQSPTHLIKTRGQQVTLRCSSQSGHNTVSWYQQALGQGPQFIFQYYREEENGRGNFPPRFSGLQFPNYSSELNVNALELDDSALYLCASSLAGATGELFFGEGSRLTVL.

In DNA, the CDR3 is TGTGCCAGTATATCCGAACCCGGGGCCAACGTCCTGACTTTC. Translating it yields CASISEPGANVLTF. This chain joins TRBV19 and TRBJ2-6; D not resolved. Germline values: CDR1 LNHDA, CDR2 SQIVND (reference sequence). Trimming left V 7 bases short and J 4 bases short, with 11 bases between. There are 14 residues in the CDR3.

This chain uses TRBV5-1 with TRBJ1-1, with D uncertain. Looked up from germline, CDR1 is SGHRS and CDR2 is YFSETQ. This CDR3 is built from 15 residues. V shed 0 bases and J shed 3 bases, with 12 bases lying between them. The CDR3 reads CASSLVWGSYTEAFF. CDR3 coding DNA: TGCGCCAGCAGCTTGGTGTGGGGTTCGTACACTGAAGCTTTCTTT.

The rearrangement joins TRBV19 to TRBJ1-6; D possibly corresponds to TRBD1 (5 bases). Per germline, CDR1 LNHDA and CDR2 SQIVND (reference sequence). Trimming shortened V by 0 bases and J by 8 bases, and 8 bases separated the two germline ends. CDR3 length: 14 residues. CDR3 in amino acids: CASSIDTGDSPLHF. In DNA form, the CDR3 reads TGTGCCAGTAGTATAGATACAGGAGATTCACCCCTCCACTTT.

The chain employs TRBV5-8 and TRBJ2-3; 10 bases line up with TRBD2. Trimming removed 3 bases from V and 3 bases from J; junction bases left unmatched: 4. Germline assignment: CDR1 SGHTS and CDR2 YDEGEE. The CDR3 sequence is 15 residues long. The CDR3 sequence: CASSSSGGFTDTQYF. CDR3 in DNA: TGTGCCAGCAGCTCTAGCGGGGGATTTACAGATACGCAGTATTTT.

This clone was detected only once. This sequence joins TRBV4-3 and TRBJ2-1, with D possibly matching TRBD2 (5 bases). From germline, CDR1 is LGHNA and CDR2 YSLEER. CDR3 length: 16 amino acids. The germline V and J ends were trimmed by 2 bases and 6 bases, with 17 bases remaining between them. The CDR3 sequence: CASSQTNHGLFNEQFF. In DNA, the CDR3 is TGCGCCAGCAGCCAAACAAATCATGGACTCTTCAATGAGCAGTTCTTC.

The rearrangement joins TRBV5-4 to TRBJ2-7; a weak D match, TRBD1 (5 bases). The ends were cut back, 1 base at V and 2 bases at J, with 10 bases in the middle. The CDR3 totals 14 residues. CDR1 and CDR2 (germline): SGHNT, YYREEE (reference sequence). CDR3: CASSLSAGTYEQYF. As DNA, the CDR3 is TGTGCCAGCAGCTTGAGTGCAGGGACCTACGAGCAGTACTTC.

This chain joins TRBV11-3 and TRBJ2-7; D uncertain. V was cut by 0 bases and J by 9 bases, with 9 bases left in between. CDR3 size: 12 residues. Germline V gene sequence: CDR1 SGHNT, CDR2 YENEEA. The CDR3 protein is CASSLDQTAQYF. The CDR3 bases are TGTGCCAGCAGCTTAGATCAGACGGCGCAGTACTTC.

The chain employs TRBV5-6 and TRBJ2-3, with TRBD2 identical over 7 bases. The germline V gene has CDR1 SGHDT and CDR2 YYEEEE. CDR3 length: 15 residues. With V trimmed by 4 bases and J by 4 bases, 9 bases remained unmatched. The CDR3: CASSTTGRGADTQYF. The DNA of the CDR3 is TGTGCCAGCAGCACTACGGGGAGGGGCGCAGATACGCAGTATTTT. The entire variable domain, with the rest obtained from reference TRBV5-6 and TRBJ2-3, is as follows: DAGVTQSPTHLIKTRGQQVTLRCSPKSGHDTVSWYQQALGQGPQFIFQYYEEEERQRGNFPDRFSGHQFPNYSSELNVNALLLGDSALYLCASSTTGRGADTQYFGPGTRLTVL.

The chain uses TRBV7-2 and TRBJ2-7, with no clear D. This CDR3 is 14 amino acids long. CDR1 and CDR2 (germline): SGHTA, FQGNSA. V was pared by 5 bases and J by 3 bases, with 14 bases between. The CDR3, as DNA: TGTGCCAGCAGCCCTGGGCACAACTACTACGAGCAGTACTTC. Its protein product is CASSPGHNYYEQYF.

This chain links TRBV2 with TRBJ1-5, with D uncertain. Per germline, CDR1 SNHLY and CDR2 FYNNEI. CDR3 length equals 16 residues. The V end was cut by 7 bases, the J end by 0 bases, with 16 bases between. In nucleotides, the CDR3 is TGTGCCAGCACAAGAATGGCAGGCTATAGCAATCAGCCCCAGCATTTT. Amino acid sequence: CASTRMAGYSNQPQHF.

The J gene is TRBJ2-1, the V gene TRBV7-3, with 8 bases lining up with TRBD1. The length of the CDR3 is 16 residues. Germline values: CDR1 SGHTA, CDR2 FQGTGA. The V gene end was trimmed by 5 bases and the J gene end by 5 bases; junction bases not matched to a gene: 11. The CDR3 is CASSLPPGQGNNEQFF. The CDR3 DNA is TGTGCCAGCAGCCTCCCCCCCGGACAGGGCAACAATGAGCAGTTCTTC.

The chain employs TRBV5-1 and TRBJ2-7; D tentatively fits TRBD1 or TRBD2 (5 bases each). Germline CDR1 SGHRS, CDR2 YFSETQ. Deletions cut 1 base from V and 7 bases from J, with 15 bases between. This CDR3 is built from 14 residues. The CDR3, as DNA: TGCGCCAGCAGCTTGAGGGGCAGAGGGGTAGAGCAGTACTTC. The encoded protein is CASSLRGRGVEQYF.

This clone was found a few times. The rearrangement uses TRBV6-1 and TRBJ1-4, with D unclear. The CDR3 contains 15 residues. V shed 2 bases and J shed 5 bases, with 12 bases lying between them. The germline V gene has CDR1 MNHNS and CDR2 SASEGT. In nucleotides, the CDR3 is TGTGCCAGCAGTGAATCGGGCAGAGGAAATGAAAAACTGTTTTTT. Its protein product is CASSESGRGNEKLFF.

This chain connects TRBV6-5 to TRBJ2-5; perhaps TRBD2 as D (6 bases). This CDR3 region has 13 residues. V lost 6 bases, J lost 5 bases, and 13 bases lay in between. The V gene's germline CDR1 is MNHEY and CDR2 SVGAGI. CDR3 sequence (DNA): TGTGCCAGCAGCTCTAGCGACCCGGAGACCCAGTACTTC. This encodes CASSSSDPETQYF.

This CDR3 is CASSLDFGRGLGELFF. The CDR3 nucleotides read TGTGCCAGCAGCTTGGATTTCGGAAGGGGGCTAGGGGAGCTGTTTTTT. The V call is TRBV5-4, the J call TRBJ2-2, with 7 nucleotides matching TRBD1. Germline loops: CDR1 SGHNT, CDR2 YYREEE (reference sequence). Trimming removed 0 bases from V and 8 bases from J; junction bases left unmatched: 10. This CDR3 contains 16 residues. Full variable domain (outside the CDR3, taken from reference TRBV5-4 and TRBJ2-2): ETGVTQSPTHLIKTRGQQVTLRCSSQSGHNTVSWYQQALGQGPQFIFQYYREEENGRGNFPPRFSGLQFPNYSSELNVNALELDDSALYLCASSLDFGRGLGELFFGEGSRLTVL.

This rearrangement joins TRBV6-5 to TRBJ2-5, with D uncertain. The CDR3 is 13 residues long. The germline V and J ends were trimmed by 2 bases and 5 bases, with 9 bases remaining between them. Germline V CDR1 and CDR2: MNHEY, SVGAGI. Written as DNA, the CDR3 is TGTGCCAGCAGTTACGGGAACCGGGAGACCCAGTACTTC. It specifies CASSYGNRETQYF.

The CDR3 loop is CASSLVGSIVLQYF. As DNA, the CDR3 is TGTGCCAGCAGCTTAGTTGGCAGTATCGTTCTCCAGTATTTT. The V call is TRBV11-2, the J call TRBJ2-3; D is unresolved. The CDR3 has 14 amino acids. V was shortened by 1 base and J by 12 bases, with 17 bases between the two germline ends. CDR1 and CDR2 from the germline V gene are SGHAT and FQNNGV.

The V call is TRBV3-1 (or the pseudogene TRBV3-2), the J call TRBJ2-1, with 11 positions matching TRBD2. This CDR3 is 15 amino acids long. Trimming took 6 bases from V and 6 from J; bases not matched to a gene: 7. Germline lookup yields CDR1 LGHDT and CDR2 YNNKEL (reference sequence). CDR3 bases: TGTGCCAGCAGTCCACTAGCGGGAGAGTCCAATGAGCAGTTCTTC. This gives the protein CASSPLAGESNEQFF.

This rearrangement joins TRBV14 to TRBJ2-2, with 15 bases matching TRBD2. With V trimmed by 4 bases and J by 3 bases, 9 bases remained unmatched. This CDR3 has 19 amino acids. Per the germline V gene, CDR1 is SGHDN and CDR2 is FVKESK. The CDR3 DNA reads TGTGCCAGCAGCCGAGGAGGACTAGCGGGAGGGACGCACACCGGGGAGCTGTTTTTT. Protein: CASSRGGLAGGTHTGELFF.

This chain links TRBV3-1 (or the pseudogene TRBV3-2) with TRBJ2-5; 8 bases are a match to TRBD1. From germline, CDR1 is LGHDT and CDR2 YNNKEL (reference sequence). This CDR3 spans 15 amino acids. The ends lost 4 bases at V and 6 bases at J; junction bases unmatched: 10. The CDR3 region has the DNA TGTGCCAGCAGCCGAGCAGGGGGCGCAAGGAAGACCCAGTACTTC. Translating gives CASSRAGGARKTQYF.

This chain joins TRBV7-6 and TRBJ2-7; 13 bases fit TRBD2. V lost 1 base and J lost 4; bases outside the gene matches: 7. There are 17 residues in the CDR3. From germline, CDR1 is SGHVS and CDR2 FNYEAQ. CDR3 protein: CASSLGLAGGTLYEQYF. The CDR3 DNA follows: TGTGCCAGCAGCTTAGGACTAGCGGGAGGAACCTTATACGAGCAGTACTTC.